This entry is about one T cell receptor beta chain. Blood samples were obtained at baseline, cycle 4 day 1, and cycle 7 day 1. This sample was included in a study of OX40 agonist ivuxolimab in advanced cancers. Turning to the study itself: Previous treatment with anti-PD-1, anti-PD-L1 or anti-CTLA-4 therapy was allowed; more than 35% had received some.

Repertoires were generated with immunoSEQ multiplex PCR, while TCRdb's copy carries only in-frame clones and drops some. The sample yields 7,500 to 9,500 clones, roughly nine tenths seen once. The CDR3 is made up of 14 amino acids. Trimming cost V 1 base and J 3 bases; bases outside gene matches: 1. CDR1 and CDR2 (germline): SGHVS, FNYEAQ. The chain couples TRBV7-6 to TRBJ2-7; 9 positions match TRBD1. The source is an adult with an advanced solid tumor such as melanoma, head and neck, liver or kidney cancer. The source was CD4+ or CD8+ T cells sorted from blood, collected in a trial of the OX40 agonist ivuxolimab. CDR3 nucleotide sequence: TGTGCCAGCAGCTTAGTGACAGGGGGCTACGAGCAGTACTTC. This sequence encodes CASSLVTGGYEQYF.